The clone carrying this T cell receptor (beta chain) was picked up one time. Sequenced by immunoSEQ multiplex PCR; TCRdb stores in-frame clones only, minus some. The table includes fewer than 4,500 clones, roughly 90% detected once. This sample is drawn from a study of blood T cell dynamics during melanoma immunotherapy. Time point given: week 3, after first cycle of checkpoint inhibitor. Sampling occurred pretreatment (T0) and at week 3 (W3), after cycle one of checkpoint blockade. Disease control meant complete response, partial response or stable disease at 12 weeks. Trimming took 0 bases from V and 2 from J, leaving 11 bases between them. Germline CDR1 and CDR2: SGDLS and YYNGEE. The CDR3 totals 15 residues.

The chain combines TRBV9 with TRBJ1-1, with D possibly TRBD1 on 5 matching bases. Here the sequenced sample was blood, taken from a patient treated with checkpoint blockade. This receptor was identified in a human donor with melanoma. DNA of the CDR3: TGTGCCAGCAGCGTAGAGGGGCGGGGAAACACTGAAGCTTTCTTT. It specifies CASSVEGRGNTEAFF.